The clone carrying this T cell receptor (beta chain) was detected a few times. This entry belongs to a study of response to subunit inactivated influenza vaccine. TCRdb redid the calling of the RT-PCR reads with MiXCR, one entry per CDR3 protein. This table holds about 540,000 distinct CDR3 sequences, roughly 25% found once. This CDR3 contains 15 residues. Trimming removed 1 base at V and 1 base at J, with 11 bases between. The V gene's germline CDR1 is SGHDT and CDR2 YYEEEE. This sample also belongs to another study, concerning T cells expressing NK-cell markers. That work adds: The TCR beta cDNA came from 5'RACE template switching with UMIs. In sorted CD3+CD56+NKG2C+, CD3+CD56+NKG2C- and CD3+CD56-NKG2C+ T cells, TCR beta repertoires were obtained.

This sequence joins TRBV5-6 and TRBJ1-1; D gene ambiguous. Here the sequenced sample was CD4+ T cells sorted from PBMCs, taken approximately 12 days after vaccination. The sequence derives from a man aged 50 or older who received an inactivated influenza vaccine. CDR3 residues: CASSLLGLTNTEAFF. Here the CDR3 DNA reads TGTGCCAGCAGCTTGCTGGGTCTTACGAACACTGAAGCTTTCTTT.